A single sample is the source of the 10 T cell receptor beta chains below, sequenced in a study of vaccination effects on CD4 cells after COVID-19. Assay: immunoSEQ multiplex PCR; the TCRdb copy retains only in-frame clones and omits some. The data contain some 52,000 clones, roughly 79% of them singletons. These receptors lack a known antigen. Prior to sequencing, the ViraFEST assay stimulated PBMC with viral peptide pools, which expanded the antigen-specific CD4+ T cells. Subsequent to a culture period of more than 9 days, CD4+ T cells were isolated. None of the vaccinated had previously contracted SARS-CoV-2, and their nucleocapsid antibodies tested negative. Sequencing was performed on CD4+ T cells from PBMCs cultured with HCoV-OC43 spike peptides, taken before COVID-19 vaccination. Subset here: HCoV-OC43 spike overlapping peptide pool stimulation. The receptors stem from a human donor who received a COVID-19 vaccine.

In its sample, this clone was seen a few times. V and J are TRBV15 and TRBJ1-6; the match to TRBD1 covers 8 bases. The CDR3 sequence is 16 residues long. After removal of 0 bases from V and 9 bases from J, the junction contained 7 bases not matched to a gene. Germline lookup yields CDR1 LNHNV and CDR2 YYDKDF (reference sequence). This CDR3 is CATSRDRAGGSSPLHF. CDR3 DNA: TGTGCCACCAGCAGAGATCGGGCAGGGGGCAGTTCACCCCTCCACTTT.

The chain links TRBV7-5 to TRBJ2-7; the D call in the table, TRBD1, was not verified against the DNA. TRBV7-5 is reported as a pseudogene. The CDR3 consists of 13 residues. The CDR3 here is CAGQSRGPYEQYV. CDR3 coding DNA: TGTGCCGGACAAAGCAGGGGACCCTACGAGCAGTACGTC.

A word on this clone: Additional DNA sequences in this sample encode the identical CDR3. The rearrangement joins TRBV9 to TRBJ2-2; perhaps D is TRBD1 or TRBD2 (5 bases each). The length of the CDR3 is 16 residues. The ends were cut back, 4 bases at V and 2 bases at J, with 15 bases in the middle. Per germline, CDR1 SGDLS and CDR2 YYNGEE. The CDR3 loop reads CASSQGTEINTGELFF. As DNA, the CDR3 is TGTGCCAGCAGCCAAGGGACGGAAATAAACACCGGGGAGCTGTTTTTT.

This chain's CDR3 is CASSLVAGADNSPLHF. CDR3 DNA: TGTGCCAGCAGCTTGGTGGCAGGAGCAGATAATTCACCCCTCCACTTT. The chain combines TRBV5-6 with TRBJ1-6; D is uncertain. The CDR3 has 16 amino acids. Germline-derived CDR1 and CDR2 are SGHDT and YYEEEE. V was clipped by 0 bases and J by 5 bases, with 12 bases between them.

V usage is TRBV11-2 and J usage is TRBJ2-3; D ambiguous. The CDR3 consists of 14 residues. The V gene's germline CDR1 is SGHAT and CDR2 FQNNGV. V lost 3 bases to trimming and J lost 0 bases, with 7 bases between them. The CDR3 is CASSFGMSTDTQYF. CDR3 DNA sequence: TGTGCCAGCAGCTTTGGGATGAGCACAGATACGCAGTATTTT.

CDR3 nucleotides: TGTGCCAGCAGCGATAACACAGGAGGCTCCTACAATGAGCAGTTCTTC. Translation: CASSDNTGGSYNEQFF. The J gene is TRBJ2-1, the V gene TRBV5-5; the D gene could be TRBD1 or TRBD2 (5 bases each). In germline, CDR1 is SGHKS, CDR2 YYEKEE (reference sequence). Trimming left V 4 bases short and J 0 bases short, with 14 bases between. The CDR3 contains 16 residues.

The rearrangement uses TRBV27 and TRBJ1-2; possible D gene TRBD1, 6 bases. The CDR3 sequence is 15 residues long. The V end was cut by 5 bases, the J end by 4 bases, with 17 bases between. Germline CDR1 and CDR2: MNHEY and SMNVEV (reference sequence). CDR3 region: CASSESGGAPYGYTF. CDR3 coding DNA: TGTGCCAGCAGTGAATCCGGGGGCGCCCCCTATGGCTACACCTTC.

The V and J genes are TRBV2 and TRBJ1-2, with D unresolved. Trimming stripped 7 bases from V and 0 bases from J, with 9 bases between. CDR1 and CDR2 (germline): SNHLY, FYNNEI. The CDR3 contains 13 residues. Written as DNA, the CDR3 is TGTGCCAGCAAAGTCAACGCTAACTATGGCTACACCTTC. The encoded protein is CASKVNANYGYTF.

This sequence joins TRBV19 and TRBJ1-6; D is unresolved. Trimming took off 0 bases at V and 10 bases at J, with 10 bases between the two ends. The CDR3 totals 14 residues. The germline V gene has CDR1 LNHDA and CDR2 SQIVND (reference sequence). The CDR3 spells CASSIEGQRSPLHF. The CDR3 nucleotides are TGTGCCAGTAGTATAGAAGGCCAGAGGTCACCCCTCCACTTT. Full variable domain (rest looked up from reference TRBV19 and TRBJ1-6): DGGITQSPKYLFRKEGQNVTLSCEQNLNHDAMYWYRQDPGQGLRLIYYSQIVNDFQKGDIAEGYSVSREKKESFPLTVTSAQKNPTAFYLCASSIEGQRSPLHFGNGTRLTVT.

This chain joins TRBV3-1 (or the pseudogene TRBV3-2) and TRBJ2-4; the D gene is possibly TRBD1 (5 bases). Trimming took 4 bases from V and 10 from J, leaving 20 bases between them. This CDR3 contains 15 residues. Germline lookup yields CDR1 LGHDT and CDR2 YNNKEL (reference sequence). The CDR3 region is CASSPAMGPRVIQYF. As DNA, the CDR3 is TGTGCCAGCAGCCCAGCAATGGGGCCCAGAGTAATTCAGTACTTC.